This passage covers 14 T cell receptor beta chains from one sample sequenced in a study of blood T cell repertoires in COVID-19. Profiling relied on immunoSEQ multiplex PCR, and the TCRdb table lists in-frame clones only, not all of them. In the table there are about 50,000 clones, 86% of which are singletons. Sequenced input: PBMCs or T cells enriched from blood (not recorded which). The receptors come from a woman in her 50s who had recovered from COVID-19.

This chain links TRBV6-2 or TRBV6-3 with TRBJ2-7; D is uncertain. The germline V gene encodes CDR1 MNHEY and CDR2 SVGEGT. The CDR3 runs to 16 residues. Trimming stripped 2 bases from V and 0 bases from J, with 14 bases between. In DNA form, the CDR3 reads TGTGCCAGCAGTTACGAGGTTCAGACCCTCTCCTACGAGCAGTACTTC. Translated: CASSYEVQTLSYEQYF.

The V and J genes are TRBV15 and TRBJ2-7; possible D gene TRBD2, 6 bases. V lost 0 bases and J lost 7, with 7 bases in between. The germline V gene has CDR1 LNHNV and CDR2 YYDKDF (reference sequence). The CDR3 covers 12 residues. CDR3 DNA: TGTGCCACCAGCAGAGAAGGAGGGGAGCAGTACTTC. This encodes CATSREGGEQYF.

This clone was detected once. The chain recombines TRBV4-1 with TRBJ1-1; 7 nucleotides agree with TRBD1. There are 17 residues in the CDR3. The germline gives CDR1 MGHRA, CDR2 YSYEKL. The V segment lost 6 bases and the J segment 8 bases; nucleotides outside the gene matches: 21. CDR3 sequence (DNA): TGCGCCAGCAGACCTACCCCGACAGGGAGAATGAGTCAAGAAGCTTTCTTT. Its protein product is CASRPTPTGRMSQEAFF.

V and J are TRBV24-1 and TRBJ2-7, with a possible D match to TRBD2 (6 bases). CDR3 length: 14 amino acids. Per germline, CDR1 KGHDR and CDR2 SFDVKD. With 9 bases removed from V and 0 bases from J, the gap between germline ends came to 14 bases. The CDR3 region is CATSTSSNSYEQYF. The CDR3 bases are TGTGCCACCTCTACTAGCTCAAACTCCTACGAGCAGTACTTC.

The chain combines TRBV7-2 with TRBJ2-7, with TRBD2 matching 8 bases. This CDR3 has 11 amino acids. Trimming removed 5 bases from V and 9 bases from J; junction bases left unmatched: 3. The germline V gene has CDR1 SGHTA and CDR2 FQGNSA. CDR3 coding DNA: TGTGCCAGCAGCCCCGGGGGGGTGCAGTACTTC. Translation: CASSPGGVQYF.

This chain joins TRBV10-1 and TRBJ2-3; TRBD1 is a possible D gene (5 bases). Trimming stripped 6 bases from V and 1 base from J, with 8 bases between. CDR3 length equals 13 residues. The V gene's germline CDR1 is WNHNN and CDR2 SYGVQD (reference sequence). The CDR3 spells CASRRTRTDTQYF. Here the CDR3 DNA reads TGCGCCAGCAGACGGACACGCACAGATACGCAGTATTTT.

The chain combines TRBV4-2 with TRBJ2-3, with TRBD2 as a possible D gene (6 bases). The CDR3 spans 15 residues. Germline loops: CDR1 LGHNA, CDR2 YNFKEQ. With 0 bases removed from V and 5 bases from J, the gap between germline ends came to 12 bases. CDR3 region: CASSQDRVSGDTQYF. The CDR3 DNA follows: TGTGCCAGCAGCCAAGATCGTGTTAGCGGAGATACGCAGTATTTT.

The chain uses TRBV7-2 and TRBJ2-5, with TRBD1 matching over 9 bases. Germline lookup yields CDR1 SGHTA and CDR2 FQGNSA. CDR3 length: 15 amino acids. Losses at the gene ends were 3 bases for V and 7 bases for J; bases not matched to a gene: 9. In nucleotides, the CDR3 is TGTGCCAGCAGCTTGGTACAGGGGGCAGGTGGGACCCAGTACTTC. Amino acids: CASSLVQGAGGTQYF.

The rearrangement links TRBV7-2 to TRBJ2-7; maybe TRBD2 (5 bases). This CDR3 region has 14 residues. The V gene lost 7 bases and the J gene lost 2 bases, with 15 bases spanning the gap. Germline V gene lookup returns CDR1 SGHTA and CDR2 FQGNSA. CDR3 sequence: CASTPTGGPYEQYF. The CDR3 DNA reads as TGTGCCAGCACTCCTACCGGCGGGCCCTACGAGCAGTACTTC.

A remark on this clone: The identical CDR3 is also encoded by other nucleotide sequences in the sample. The V call is TRBV18, the J call TRBJ1-1; 8 nucleotides match TRBD1. With V trimmed by 3 bases and J by 3 bases, 0 bases remained unmatched. There are 13 residues in the CDR3. The V gene's germline CDR1 is KGHSH and CDR2 LQKENI. The chain's CDR3 is CASSPDRDTEAFF. CDR3 bases: TGTGCCAGCTCACCGGACAGGGACACTGAAGCTTTCTTT.

The chain recombines TRBV3-1 (or the pseudogene TRBV3-2) with TRBJ1-1, with TRBD1 as a possible D gene (6 bases). Trimming removed 5 bases from V and 4 bases from J, with 14 bases in between. The CDR3 spans 14 residues. Germline V gene lookup returns CDR1 LGHDT and CDR2 YNNKEL (reference sequence). The CDR3 DNA follows: TGTGCCAGCAGCTCCTATGACAGGACCACTGAAGCTTTCTTT. Translating it yields CASSSYDRTTEAFF.

The chain joins TRBV7-7 to TRBJ2-5, with D possibly matching TRBD2 (7 bases). Germline loops: CDR1 SSHAT, CDR2 FNYEAQ (reference sequence). The length of the CDR3 is 15 residues. V lost 5 bases and J 5 bases, leaving 18 bases between the germline ends. The CDR3 DNA reads TGTGCCAGCAGCGCCGTTGGGGGGGCTTTTGAGACCCAGTACTTC. This sequence encodes CASSAVGGAFETQYF.

Only a few counts were recorded for this clone. This chain joins TRBV19 and TRBJ2-5, with TRBD1 matching 8 bases. Germline CDR1 is LNHDA and CDR2 is SQIVND (reference sequence). The V and J ends lost 3 bases and 5 bases, in that order; junction bases with no gene match: 11. The CDR3 has 16 amino acids. The CDR3 sequence is CASSINGGQGGETQYF. Here the CDR3 DNA reads TGTGCCAGTAGTATCAACGGTGGACAGGGTGGGGAGACCCAGTACTTC.

The chain recombines TRBV5-6 with TRBJ2-7; TRBD1 is a possible D gene (6 bases). Germline values: CDR1 SGHDT, CDR2 YYEEEE. This CDR3 contains 14 residues. Between the trimmed V and J ends, which lost 4 bases and 3 bases, there was a span of 14 bases. Written as DNA, the CDR3 is TGTGCCAGCAGCCCCCGGGACAATTTCTACGAGCAGTACTTC. Translated: CASSPRDNFYEQYF.